The rows below give T cell receptor beta chains drawn from one sample of a study of cytomegalovirus exposure and HLA in healthy donors. The protocol was immunoSEQ multiplex PCR, while the TCRdb copy is restricted to in-frame clones and leaves out a portion. The sample contains some 140,000 clones, 85% to 90% of which appear only once. The sequencing sample was made of PBMCs. Receptors were obtained from a woman aged 30 to 39 in good health and CMV-seropositive. Each CDR3 is given with its conserved first and last residue. The order of the fields is clone size, J gene, V gene, D gene, CDR3 length, CDR3 DNA, CDR3 protein. D genes are given only for firm matches. Clone size, where shown, is once, few, many, or a class for clones that have expanded.

- TRBJ2-3 TRBV29-1 - 11 TGCAGCGCCGGACATTCAGATACGCAGTATTTT CSAGHSDTQYF
- TRBJ2-7 TRBV11-2 - 13 TGTGCCAGCAGCTTAGACAGGGACTACGAGCAGTACTTC CASSLDRDYEQYF
few TRBJ1-2 TRBV19 TRBD1 15 TGTGCCAGTAGTTCCGGACAGGGCGGACTCTATGGCTACACCTTC CASSSGQGGLYGYTF
- TRBJ2-7 TRBV28 - 14 TGTGCCAGCACCTGGCGGGTCAACCCCTACGAGCAGTACTTC CASTWRVNPYEQYF
- TRBJ2-7 TRBV27 TRBD2 17 TGTGCCAGCAGCCTTTCTCCGGGACTAGCGGGCTCCTACGAGCAGTACTTC CASSLSPGLAGSYEQYF
- TRBJ2-1 TRBV7-9 - 15 TGTGCCAGCAGCTTTTGGGAGACGGGATACAATGAGCAGTTCTTC CASSFWETGYNEQFF
- TRBJ1-5 TRBV5-5 - 15 TGTGCCAGCAGCTTGGCGGCAGGGGTGAATCAGCCCCAGCATTTT CASSLAAGVNQPQHF
- TRBJ2-4 TRBV11-2 TRBD1 16 TGTGCCAGCAGCTTCCGACAGGGGGCCGCCAAAAACATTCAGTACTTC CASSFRQGAAKNIQYF
- TRBJ2-5 TRBV7-6 - 14 TGTGCCAGCAGCTTAGTGCCGTGGGCGGAGACCCAGTACTTC CASSLVPWAETQYF
- TRBJ2-5 TRBV19 - 12 TGTGCCAGCTCGACACCATCCGAGACCCAGTACTTC CASSTPSETQYF
- TRBJ2-3 TRBV18 - 15 TGTGCCAGCTCAAAGCACCCCGGGGTAACAGATACGCAGTATTTT CASSKHPGVTDTQYF
- TRBJ1-3 TRBV5-1 TRBD1 15 TGCGCCAGCAGCTTGGGACAGGGGAGGAGAAACACCATATATTTT CASSLGQGRRNTIYF
- TRBJ1-5 TRBV10-1 TRBD1 13 TGCGCCAGCAGTGATGACAGGGATGGGCCCCAGCATTTT CASSDDRDGPQHF
- TRBJ2-7 TRBV14 - 19 TGTGCCAGCAGCCAAGTTGGAGGTCGGCCCCTACGAACCCCCTACGAGCAGTACTTC CASSQVGGRPLRTPYEQYF
- TRBJ2-5 TRBV7-9 TRBD2 17 TGTGCCAGCAGCTCTACGTATAGCGGGGGTAAACAAGAGACCCAGTACTTC CASSSTYSGGKQETQYF
- TRBJ2-3 TRBV28 TRBD2 15 TGTGCCAGCAGATTAAGCGGGGGCCGCACAGATACGCAGTATTTT CASRLSGGRTDTQYF
once TRBJ1-3 TRBV10-1 TRBD1 17 TGCGCCAGCACCGGACAGGAGGTGAGGTGGGGGAGAAACGCCATATATTTT CASTGQEVRWGRNAIYF
once TRBJ1-5 TRBV6-5 TRBD1 14 TGTGCCAGCAGTTACGCTTACAGGGGCCAGCCCCAGCATTTT CASSYAYRGQPQHF
once TRBJ1-1 TRBV6-5 TRBD1 15 TGTGCCAGCAGTGTGACAGGGATCGTGAACACTGAAGCTTTCTTT CASSVTGIVNTEAFF
- TRBJ2-1 TRBV27 - 15 TGTGCCAGCAGTCCGACACCGGGATTTTACAATGAGCAGTTCTTC CASSPTPGFYNEQFF
- TRBJ2-7 TRBV7-8 - 15 TGTGCCAGCAGTTCTTGGGGCAGCCAAACCTACGAGCAGTACTTC CASSSWGSQTYEQYF
- TRBJ2-1 TRBV28 - 15 TGTGCCAGCATCTCCGGAGGGGGGGGTTACAATGAGCAGTTCTTC CASISGGGGYNEQFF
- TRBJ1-5 TRBV2 TRBD1 14 TGTGCCAGCAGGGCCGGGACAGGGAATCAGCCCCAGCATTTT CASRAGTGNQPQHF
- TRBJ1-3 TRBV2 - 21 TGTGCCAGCATGACACGGGGAGGAGACTCCACGAAAGGACTCTCTGGAAACACCATATATTTT CASMTRGGDSTKGLSGNTIYF
- TRBJ2-1 TRBV5-1 TRBD2 15 TGCGCCAGCAGTCAAAGCGGGGGACTTTACAATGAGCAGTTCTTC CASSQSGGLYNEQFF
- TRBJ2-5 TRBV2 - 14 TGTGCCAGCAGTGGACTAGGCTCTCAAGAGACCCAGTACTTC CASSGLGSQETQYF
few TRBJ2-5 TRBV5-1 - 15 TGCGCCAGCAGACTTACCGGGACATCCGAAGAGACCCAGTACTTC CASRLTGTSEETQYF
- TRBJ1-2 TRBV4-1 - 14 TGCGCCAGCAGCCCGGGTCAGGGCCGGTGGGGCTACACCTTC CASSPGQGRWGYTF
once TRBJ2-5 TRBV28 - 14 TGTGCCAGCAGTTTCGTGAGGTTCGGGGAGACCCAGTACTTC CASSFVRFGETQYF
- TRBJ1-2 TRBV4-1 - 15 TGCGCCAGCAGCCAATGGGGGAGAGGGGGCTATGGCTACACCTTC CASSQWGRGGYGYTF
- TRBJ2-3 TRBV2 TRBD2 16 TGTGCCAGCAGTGAACGGGCGGGGGGCCGCACAGATACGCAGTATTTT CASSERAGGRTDTQYF
once TRBJ2-3 TRBV5-1 - 12 TGCGCCAGCAGCCTCAGCACAGATACGCAGTATTTT CASSLSTDTQYF
- TRBJ2-5 TRBV5-4 - 13 TGTGCCACCGCCGTTGACTTGTGGGAGACCCAGTACTTC CATAVDLWETQYF
- TRBJ2-4 TRBV5-4 TRBD2 16 TGTGCCAGCAGCCCCACCGGCGGGAGGACCAAAAACATTCAGTACTTC CASSPTGGRTKNIQYF
- TRBJ2-2 TRBV9 - 14 TGTGCCAGCAATCGGCAGGGTGAGGCCGGGGAGCTGTTTTTT CASNRQGEAGELFF
- TRBJ2-1 TRBV11-3 - 17 TGTGCCAGCAGCTTATCCGGTCGAGGAGCGAGGTACAATGAGCAGTTCTTC CASSLSGRGARYNEQFF
- TRBJ2-1 TRBV2 - 11 TGTGCCAGCAGTGATCTCAATGAGCAGTTCTTC CASSDLNEQFF
- TRBJ1-1 TRBV10-3 - 14 TGTGCCATCAAGGCGGAATTAACAAACACTGAAGCTTTCTTT CAIKAELTNTEAFF
- TRBJ2-4 TRBV7-8 TRBD2 20 TGTGCCAGCAGCTTAGTGGTCGCGCGGGGGGTGCAGAGAGCCAAAAACATTCAGTACTTC CASSLVVARGVQRAKNIQYF
- TRBJ2-7 TRBV19 TRBD2 14 TGTGCCAGTAGTATGCGGGGGAGCTCCTACGAGCAGTACTTC CASSMRGSSYEQYF
- TRBJ1-1 TRBV4-1 TRBD1 15 TGCGCCAGCAGCCCTGCAGGACAGGCGAACACTGAAGCTTTCTTT CASSPAGQANTEAFF
- TRBJ2-7 TRBV7-6 TRBD2 19 TGTGCCAGCAGCTTCTCAACTCCGGGGACTAGCGGGAGCGCGAACGAGCAGTACTTC CASSFSTPGTSGSANEQYF
- TRBJ2-7 TRBV6-5 - 14 TGTGCCAGCAGCTCTCGGGAGACGGGTTACGAGCAGTACTTC CASSSRETGYEQYF
- TRBJ2-4 TRBV11-3 TRBD1 13 TGTGCCAGCAGCGCTACAGGGGAAAACATTCAGTACTTC CASSATGENIQYF
- TRBJ2-5 TRBV5-1 - 15 TGCGCCAGCAGCAGGGGAGGACTCAGCGAGGAGACCCAGTACTTC CASSRGGLSEETQYF